This T cell receptor (beta chain) was identified in a study of regulatory T cells in long-lasting Graves disease. Both iRepertoire HTBI primers and Arm-PCR of CDR3 regions were used to build the TCR beta libraries. TCRdb reprocessed the multiplex PCR reads with MiXCR, giving one entry per CDR3 protein. The sample records over 350,000 distinct CDR3 sequences, roughly 20% being singletons. Germline CDR1 SGHTS, CDR2 YDEGEE. Trimming removed 0 bases at V and 6 bases at J, with 15 bases between. CDR3 length equals 15 residues. This clonotype has a handful of counts. Stated time point: persistent/refractory GD, antithyroid drugs over 5 years with positive TRAb. PBMC RNA was the source of the TCR library.

The material sequenced was peripheral blood mononuclear cells (PBMCs), taken when the disease was refractory, from a patient treated with antithyroid drugs. V and J are TRBV5-8 and TRBJ1-2; D remains ambiguous. This TCR came from a female donor with Graves disease. CDR3 residues: CASSLGVGGSDGYTF. The CDR3 nucleotides read TGTGCCAGCAGCTTGGGTGTGGGAGGATCTGATGGCTACACCTTC.